This entry lists 24 T cell receptor beta chains sequenced from one sample in a study of long-term antiretroviral therapy in people with HIV (dated by TCRdb to between 2022 and 2023). The immunoSEQ hsTCRB v3.0 assay was used at survey level resolution for TRB variable region sequencing. Held by TCRdb, this immuneACCESS table contains in-frame sequences only and omits some clones. Under half of the omission traces to an unresolved V gene where checked; the cause of the rest is unknown. Recorded for this sample are about 18,000 clones; around 91% of them occurred a single time. The top ten constitute about 9.1% of the sample. The specimen was unsorted PBMCs, collected 4.2 years after starting antiretroviral therapy. These receptors came from a middle-aged man with HIV.

The J gene is TRBJ2-3, the V gene TRBV30; 7 nucleotides agree with TRBD2. CDR3 length equals 14 residues. Germline CDR1 and CDR2: GTSNPN and SVGIG (reference sequence). Losses at the gene ends were 4 bases for V and 0 bases for J; bases not matched to a gene: 4. CDR3 nucleotide sequence: TGTGCCTGGACGGGGAGGGCTAGCACAGATACGCAGTATTTT. Encoded protein: CAWTGRASTDTQYF.

The CDR3 region is CASSPRNTGELFF. DNA for the CDR3: TGTGCCAGCAGTCCGAGGAACACCGGGGAGCTGTTTTTT. This chain links TRBV28 with TRBJ2-2; D is ambiguous. V was clipped by 5 bases and J by 1 base, with 5 bases between them. This CDR3 is 13 amino acids long. CDR1 MDHEN and CDR2 SYDVKM come from the germline V gene.

The J gene is TRBJ1-1, the V gene TRBV5-6; a weak D match, TRBD1 (5 bases). Germline assignment: CDR1 SGHDT and CDR2 YYEEEE. The CDR3 runs to 14 residues. V lost 3 bases to trimming and J lost 5 bases, with 14 bases between them. CDR3 in DNA: TGTGCCAGCAGCTCCTGGGGGGGGTGGACTGAAGCTTTCTTT. Amino acid sequence: CASSSWGGWTEAFF.

This sequence joins TRBV29-1 and TRBJ2-1; 8 bases are a match to TRBD2. Trimming removed 3 bases from V and 2 bases from J; junction bases left unmatched: 3. The germline V gene has CDR1 SQVTM and CDR2 ANQGSEA. The CDR3 has 14 amino acids. CDR3 DNA sequence: TGCAGCGTTGATAGGCGGGGGGCCTACAATGAGCAGTTCTTC. The encoded protein is CSVDRRGAYNEQFF.

The genes are TRBV28 and TRBJ1-2; D unresolved. Trimming left V 1 base short and J 4 bases short, with 10 bases between. Germline-derived CDR1 and CDR2 are MDHEN and SYDVKM. The CDR3 is made up of 14 amino acids. CDR3: CASSLLGRSYGYTF. CDR3 bases: TGTGCCAGCAGTTTATTGGGAAGAAGCTATGGCTACACCTTC.

This clone has a single count. V is TRBV6-1 and J is TRBJ2-2; TRBD1 agrees at 9 bases. CDR1 is MNHNS and CDR2 is SASEGT in the germline V gene. This CDR3 has 14 amino acids. CDR3 nucleotides: TGTGCTACCACAGGGGGCGAGGACACCGGGGAGCTGTTTTTT. Its translation is CATTGGEDTGELFF.

V and J are TRBV6-5 and TRBJ2-5; 8 positions match TRBD1. The CDR3 contains 15 residues. Germline V gene data show CDR1 as MNHEY and CDR2 as SVGAGI. Trimming at V came to 5 bases and at J to 2 bases, leaving 7 bases not matched to a gene. CDR3 DNA: TGTGCCAGCAGTCAACTGAACAGGGGGCAAGAGACCCAGTACTTC. Its protein product is CASSQLNRGQETQYF.

V gene TRBV21-1 combines with J gene TRBJ1-3; TRBD1 is taken as the D call from the table, unchecked against the DNA. TRBV21-1 is labeled a pseudogene. The CDR3 has 17 residues. CDR3 sequence: CASSKRGGQTGRNTIYF. The CDR3 nucleotides are TGTGCCAGCAGCAAAAGAGGGGGTCAAACGGGACGAAACACCATATATTTT.

This rearrangement joins TRBV4-1 to TRBJ1-5; no reliable D call. CDR1 is MGHRA, CDR2 YSYEKL, per germline. V lost 1 base, J lost 3 bases, and 7 bases lay in between. The CDR3 is 14 amino acids. The CDR3 DNA sequence: TGCGCCAGCAGCCAAGGTCCACCCAATCAGCCCCAGCATTTT. Its translation is CASSQGPPNQPQHF.

In DNA form, the CDR3 reads TGCGCCAGCAGCCGGGGGACAGGGAACTACGAGCAGTACTTC. Encoded protein: CASSRGTGNYEQYF. V is TRBV5-1 and J is TRBJ2-7; TRBD1 matches at 9 bases. V shed 4 bases, J shed 3 bases, and the junction held 5 bases outside the gene matches. This CDR3 is built from 14 residues. Germline V CDR1 and CDR2: SGHRS, YFSETQ.

The V and J genes are TRBV2 and TRBJ2-3; the match to TRBD1 covers 7 bases. Germline V gene data show CDR1 as SNHLY and CDR2 as FYNNEI. This CDR3 is 21 amino acids long. Trimming took 3 bases from V and 0 from J; bases not matched to a gene: 21. The CDR3 DNA sequence: TGTGCCAGCAGTGAGTTTTTAGACAGGGTGCCGTTTCTTGGTAGCACAGATACGCAGTATTTT. This sequence encodes CASSEFLDRVPFLGSTDTQYF.

This clone was seen more than once but under ten times. The chain recombines TRBV2 with TRBJ1-6; D remains ambiguous. The germline V and J ends were trimmed by 5 bases and 3 bases, with 8 bases remaining between them. The CDR3 runs 14 residues. Germline V gene lookup returns CDR1 SNHLY and CDR2 FYNNEI. The CDR3 sequence is CASSREVYNSPLHF. The CDR3 DNA reads TGTGCCAGCAGTCGGGAGGTCTATAATTCACCCCTCCACTTT.

This clone is a singleton in its sample. The rearrangement uses TRBV5-1 and TRBJ1-2; D might be TRBD1 (5 bases). This CDR3 region has 13 residues. Trimming removed 0 bases at V and 6 bases at J, with 9 bases between. Germline V CDR1 and CDR2: SGHRS, YFSETQ. The CDR3 sequence: CASSLGGTDGYTF. Here the CDR3 DNA reads TGCGCCAGCAGCTTGGGGGGGACCGATGGCTACACCTTC.

The J gene is TRBJ1-2, the V gene TRBV29-1, with 9 bases identical to TRBD1. This CDR3 is built from 11 residues. The germline V gene has CDR1 SQVTM and CDR2 ANQGSEA. The CDR3 coding sequence is TGCATCGTGGGGACAGGGACTGACTACACCTTC. This encodes CIVGTGTDYTF.

V is TRBV9 and J is TRBJ2-1, with 7 bases identical to TRBD1. V dropped 0 bases and J dropped 2; count of bases not matched to a gene: 5. The germline V gene has CDR1 SGDLS and CDR2 YYNGEE. CDR3 length: 16 amino acids. CDR3 bases: TGTGCCAGCAGCGTAGCTACAGGGGCACCCTACAATGAGCAGTTCTTC. As protein: CASSVATGAPYNEQFF.

This rearrangement joins TRBV6-5 to TRBJ1-2, with D possibly TRBD1 on 5 matching bases. The CDR3 has 13 amino acids. CDR1 and CDR2 (germline): MNHEY, SVGAGI. V lost 2 bases, J lost 2 bases, and 6 bases lay in between. The CDR3 coding sequence is TGTGCCAGCAGTTACGGGGGGAACTATGGCTACACCTTC. This sequence encodes CASSYGGNYGYTF.

The chain recombines TRBV29-1 with TRBJ1-6; TRBD1 agrees at 7 bases. CDR1 SQVTM and CDR2 ANQGSEA come from the germline V gene. The CDR3 has 13 residues. J was trimmed by 6 bases and V by 5 bases; bases with no gene match: 4. This chain's CDR3 is CSVSDRANSPLHF. The CDR3, as DNA: TGCAGCGTTAGCGACAGGGCTAATTCACCCCTCCACTTT.

This chain connects TRBV27 to TRBJ2-7; D not resolved. V lost 4 bases and J 2 bases, leaving 3 bases between the germline ends. The germline CDR1 and CDR2 sequences are MNHEY and SMNVEV (reference sequence). The CDR3 runs 11 residues. The CDR3 DNA reads TGTGCCAGCAGTTCTACCTACGAGCAGTACTTC. It specifies CASSSTYEQYF.

The rearrangement uses TRBV28 and TRBJ1-5; 7 bases agree with TRBD1. Germline-derived CDR1 and CDR2 are MDHEN and SYDVKM. The junction had 14 bases not matched to a gene; V was cut back by 3 bases and J by 0 bases. The CDR3 spans 19 residues. CDR3 loop: CASSFARTGGIHSNQPQHF. CDR3 in DNA: TGTGCCAGCAGTTTTGCTAGGACAGGTGGGATTCATAGCAATCAGCCCCAGCATTTT.

The genes are TRBV9 and TRBJ2-3, with 7 nucleotides matching TRBD2. From germline, CDR1 is SGDLS and CDR2 YYNGEE. The CDR3 covers 15 residues. Losses at the gene ends were 4 bases for V and 2 bases for J; bases not matched to a gene: 7. The CDR3 sequence is CASSRGDYYTDTQYF. Written as DNA, the CDR3 is TGTGCCAGCAGCCGGGGGGACTACTACACAGATACGCAGTATTTT.

V is TRBV9 and J is TRBJ2-2; 10 bases are shared with TRBD2. Germline CDR1 and CDR2: SGDLS and YYNGEE. With 0 bases clipped from V and 1 base from J, the junction kept 3 bases outside the gene matches. The CDR3 runs to 17 residues. The CDR3 DNA reads TGTGCCAGCAGCGTAGAGGCTAGCGGGGGGAACACCGGGGAGCTGTTTTTT. It yields the protein CASSVEASGGNTGELFF.

The genes are TRBV7-8 and TRBJ1-2; D perhaps matches TRBD1 (6 bases). Trimming left V 1 base short and J 4 bases short, with 7 bases between. The CDR3 runs 13 residues. Germline V gene sequence: CDR1 SGHVS, CDR2 FQNEAQ. The CDR3 loop reads CASSLGTVYGYTF. The CDR3 region has the DNA TGTGCCAGCAGCTTAGGGACAGTCTATGGCTACACCTTC.

This chain uses TRBV27 with TRBJ2-7; D is perhaps TRBD1 or TRBD2 (5 bases each). There are 13 residues in the CDR3. Germline V CDR1 and CDR2: MNHEY, SMNVEV (reference sequence). Trimming left V 0 bases short and J 6 bases short, with 9 bases between. CDR3 nucleotides: TGTGCCAGCAGTTTATCGAGGGGAAGCGAGCAGTACTTC. Its translation is CASSLSRGSEQYF.

The CDR3, as DNA: TGCGCCAGCAGCCAAGTGTCGCAGGGATTAACTAATTCACCCCTCCACTTT. Amino acids: CASSQVSQGLTNSPLHF. This chain uses TRBV4-1 with TRBJ1-6; TRBD1 might be the D (5 bases). V was cut by 1 base and J by 6 bases, with 16 bases left in between. The CDR3 runs to 17 residues. CDR1 and CDR2 (germline): MGHRA, YSYEKL.